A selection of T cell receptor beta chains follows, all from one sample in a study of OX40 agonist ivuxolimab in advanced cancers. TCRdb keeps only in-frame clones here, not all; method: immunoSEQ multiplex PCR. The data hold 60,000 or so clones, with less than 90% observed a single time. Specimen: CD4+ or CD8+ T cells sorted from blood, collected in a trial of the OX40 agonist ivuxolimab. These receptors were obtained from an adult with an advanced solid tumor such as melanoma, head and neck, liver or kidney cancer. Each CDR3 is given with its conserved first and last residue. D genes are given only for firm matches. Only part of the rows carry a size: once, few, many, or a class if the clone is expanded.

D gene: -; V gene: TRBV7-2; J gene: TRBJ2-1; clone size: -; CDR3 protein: CASSSGPEQFF; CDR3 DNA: TGTGCCAGCAGCTCGGGTCCGGAGCAGTTCTTC
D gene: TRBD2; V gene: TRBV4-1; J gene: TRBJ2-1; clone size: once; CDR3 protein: CASSQDLVGRAQFF; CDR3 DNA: TGCGCCAGCAGCCAAGATCTGGTCGGGAGGGCCCAGTTCTTC
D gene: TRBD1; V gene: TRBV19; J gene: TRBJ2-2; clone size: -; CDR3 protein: CASSMGGQGTGELFF; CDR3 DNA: TGTGCCAGTAGTATGGGGGGACAGGGCACCGGGGAGCTGTTTTTT
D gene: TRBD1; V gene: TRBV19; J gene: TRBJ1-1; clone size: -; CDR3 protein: CASSQRQGANTEAFF; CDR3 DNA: TGTGCCAGTAGTCAAAGACAGGGGGCAAACACTGAAGCTTTCTTT
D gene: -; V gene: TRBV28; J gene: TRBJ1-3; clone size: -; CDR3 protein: CASSSNTIYF; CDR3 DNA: TGTGCCAGCAGTTCGAACACCATATATTTT
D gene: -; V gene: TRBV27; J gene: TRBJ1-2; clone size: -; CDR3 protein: CASSGFTTNYGYTF; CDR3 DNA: TGTGCCAGCTCGGGTTTCACCACTAACTATGGCTACACCTTC
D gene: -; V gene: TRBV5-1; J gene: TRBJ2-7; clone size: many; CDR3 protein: CASRTSGTTPYEQYF; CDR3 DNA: TGCGCCAGCAGGACGTCCGGGACAACCCCCTACGAGCAGTACTTC
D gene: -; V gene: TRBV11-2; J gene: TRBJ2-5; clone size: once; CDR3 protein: CANSPSETQYF; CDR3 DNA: TGTGCCAACAGTCCTTCGGAGACCCAGTACTTC
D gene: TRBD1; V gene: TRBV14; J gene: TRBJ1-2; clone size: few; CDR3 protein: CASGTGGTYGYTF; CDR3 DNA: TGTGCCAGCGGGACAGGGGGCACATATGGCTACACCTTC
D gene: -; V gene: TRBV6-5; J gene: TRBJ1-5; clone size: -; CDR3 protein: CASSRSYSNQPQHF; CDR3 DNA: TGTGCCAGCAGCCGCAGTTATAGCAATCAGCCCCAGCATTTT
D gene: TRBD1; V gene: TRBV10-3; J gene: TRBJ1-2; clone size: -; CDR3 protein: CAISETGQVYGYTF; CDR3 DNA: TGTGCCATCAGTGAGACGGGACAGGTCTATGGCTACACCTTC
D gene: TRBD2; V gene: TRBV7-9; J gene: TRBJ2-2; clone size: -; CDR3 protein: CASSPRGGTPDTGELFF; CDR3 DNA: TGTGCCAGCAGTCCCCGGGGGGGGACACCCGACACCGGGGAGCTGTTTTTT
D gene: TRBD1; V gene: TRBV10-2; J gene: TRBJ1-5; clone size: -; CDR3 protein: CASSLGQGQPQHF; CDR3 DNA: TGCGCCAGCAGTCTGGGACAGGGACAGCCCCAGCATTTT
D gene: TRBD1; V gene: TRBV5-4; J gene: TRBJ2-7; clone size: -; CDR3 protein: CASSLVGQGYEQYF; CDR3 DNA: TGTGCCAGCAGCTTGGTAGGACAGGGTTACGAGCAGTACTTC
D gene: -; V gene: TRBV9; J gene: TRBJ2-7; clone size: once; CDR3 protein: CASSVAGSSGYEQYF; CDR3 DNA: TGTGCCAGCAGCGTAGCGGGTAGTTCTGGTTACGAGCAGTACTTC
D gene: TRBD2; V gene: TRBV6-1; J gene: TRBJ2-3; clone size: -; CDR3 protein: CASSVGGAQYF; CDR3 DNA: TGTGCCAGCAGTGTCGGGGGGGCGCAGTATTTT
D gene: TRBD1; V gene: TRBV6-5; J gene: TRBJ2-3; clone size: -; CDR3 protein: CASSLGQEQYF; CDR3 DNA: TGTGCCAGCAGCCTCGGACAGGAGCAGTATTTT
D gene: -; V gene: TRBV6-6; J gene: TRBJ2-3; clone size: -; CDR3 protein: CASRLRLSTDTQYF; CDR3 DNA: TGTGCCAGCAGGCTTCGACTGAGCACAGATACGCAGTATTTT
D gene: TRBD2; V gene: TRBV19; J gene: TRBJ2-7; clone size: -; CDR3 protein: CASRPRGGYEQYF; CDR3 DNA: TGTGCCAGTAGACCCCGGGGGGGGTACGAGCAGTACTTC
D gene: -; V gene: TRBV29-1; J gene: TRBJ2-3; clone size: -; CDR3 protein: CSGGTDTQYF; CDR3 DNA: TGCAGCGGTGGGACGGATACGCAGTATTTT
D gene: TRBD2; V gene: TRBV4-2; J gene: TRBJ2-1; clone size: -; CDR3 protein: CASSQDRTSREQFF; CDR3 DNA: TGTGCCAGCAGCCAAGATAGGACTAGCAGAGAGCAGTTCTTC
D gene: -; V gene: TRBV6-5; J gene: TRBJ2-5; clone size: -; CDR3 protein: CASSPPWSQETQYF; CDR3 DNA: TGTGCCAGCAGCCCCCCCTGGAGCCAAGAGACCCAGTACTTC
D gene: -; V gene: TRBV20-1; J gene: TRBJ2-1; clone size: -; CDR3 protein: CSARVGDEQFF; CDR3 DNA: TGCAGTGCTAGGGTAGGCGATGAGCAGTTCTTC
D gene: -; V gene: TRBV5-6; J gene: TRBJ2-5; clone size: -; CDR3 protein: CASSLGTPQETQYF; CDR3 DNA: TGTGCCAGCAGCCTAGGGACTCCCCAAGAGACCCAGTACTTC
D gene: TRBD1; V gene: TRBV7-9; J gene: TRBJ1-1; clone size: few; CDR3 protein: CASSLRQGVSTEAFF; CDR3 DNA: TGTGCCAGCAGCTTACGTCAGGGGGTATCCACTGAAGCTTTCTTT
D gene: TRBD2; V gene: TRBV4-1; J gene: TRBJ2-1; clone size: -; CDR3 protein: CATQNSGSNEQFF; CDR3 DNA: TGCGCCACACAAAATAGCGGGAGCAATGAGCAGTTCTTC
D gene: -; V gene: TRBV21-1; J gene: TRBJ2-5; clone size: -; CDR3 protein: CASSQLPRDRGRETQYF; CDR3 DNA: TGTGCCAGCAGCCAACTACCACGGGACAGGGGGCGAGAGACCCAGTACTTC
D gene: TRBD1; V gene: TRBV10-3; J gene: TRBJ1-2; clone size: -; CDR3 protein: CATQSGGGPLGYTF; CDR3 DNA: TGTGCCACCCAATCGGGAGGGGGCCCTCTGGGCTACACCTTC
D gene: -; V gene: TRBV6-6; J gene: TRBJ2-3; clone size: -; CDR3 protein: CASSYRSGTTDTQYF; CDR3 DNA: TGTGCCAGCAGTTATCGGTCCGGGACCACAGATACGCAGTATTTT
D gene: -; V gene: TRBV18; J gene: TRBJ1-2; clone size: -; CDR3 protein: CASSPEGDYGYTF; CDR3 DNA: TGTGCCAGCTCACCAGAGGGGGACTATGGCTACACCTTC
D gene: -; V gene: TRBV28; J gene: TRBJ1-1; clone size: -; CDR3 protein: CASSLFQMNTEAFF; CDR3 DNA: TGTGCCAGCAGTTTGTTCCAGATGAACACTGAAGCTTTCTTT